This T cell receptor (beta chain) was retrieved from a study of blood T cell repertoires in COVID-19. Background on the study: Samples representing acute and convalescent COVID-19 were sourced from the United States, Italy and Spain. PBMCs, B-cell-depleted T cells, or T cells provided the cDNA or gDNA that made up the material.

Looked up from germline, CDR1 is MDHEN and CDR2 is SYDVKM. V was pared by 7 bases and J by 0 bases, with 13 bases between. The CDR3 consists of 15 residues. In the study's own analysis: From reference gene primer amplification, estimates of nucleated cell counts were derived. Clones were sequenced by immunoSEQ multiplex PCR, and TCRdb holds only the in-frame ones, with some missing. The V and J calls and clone size were taken over from that table, and D and trimming were inferred from the DNA. The sample holds some 76,000 clones, 80% to 90% seen once. This TCR derives from a woman aged 55-75 years with acute or convalescent COVID-19. The chain uses TRBV28 and TRBJ1-5, with D hard to call. Sequencing was carried out using peripheral blood. The CDR3 nucleotides are TGTGCCAGCATATACAGCCTCCATAGCAATCAGCCCCAGCATTTT. Amino acid sequence: CASIYSLHSNQPQHF.